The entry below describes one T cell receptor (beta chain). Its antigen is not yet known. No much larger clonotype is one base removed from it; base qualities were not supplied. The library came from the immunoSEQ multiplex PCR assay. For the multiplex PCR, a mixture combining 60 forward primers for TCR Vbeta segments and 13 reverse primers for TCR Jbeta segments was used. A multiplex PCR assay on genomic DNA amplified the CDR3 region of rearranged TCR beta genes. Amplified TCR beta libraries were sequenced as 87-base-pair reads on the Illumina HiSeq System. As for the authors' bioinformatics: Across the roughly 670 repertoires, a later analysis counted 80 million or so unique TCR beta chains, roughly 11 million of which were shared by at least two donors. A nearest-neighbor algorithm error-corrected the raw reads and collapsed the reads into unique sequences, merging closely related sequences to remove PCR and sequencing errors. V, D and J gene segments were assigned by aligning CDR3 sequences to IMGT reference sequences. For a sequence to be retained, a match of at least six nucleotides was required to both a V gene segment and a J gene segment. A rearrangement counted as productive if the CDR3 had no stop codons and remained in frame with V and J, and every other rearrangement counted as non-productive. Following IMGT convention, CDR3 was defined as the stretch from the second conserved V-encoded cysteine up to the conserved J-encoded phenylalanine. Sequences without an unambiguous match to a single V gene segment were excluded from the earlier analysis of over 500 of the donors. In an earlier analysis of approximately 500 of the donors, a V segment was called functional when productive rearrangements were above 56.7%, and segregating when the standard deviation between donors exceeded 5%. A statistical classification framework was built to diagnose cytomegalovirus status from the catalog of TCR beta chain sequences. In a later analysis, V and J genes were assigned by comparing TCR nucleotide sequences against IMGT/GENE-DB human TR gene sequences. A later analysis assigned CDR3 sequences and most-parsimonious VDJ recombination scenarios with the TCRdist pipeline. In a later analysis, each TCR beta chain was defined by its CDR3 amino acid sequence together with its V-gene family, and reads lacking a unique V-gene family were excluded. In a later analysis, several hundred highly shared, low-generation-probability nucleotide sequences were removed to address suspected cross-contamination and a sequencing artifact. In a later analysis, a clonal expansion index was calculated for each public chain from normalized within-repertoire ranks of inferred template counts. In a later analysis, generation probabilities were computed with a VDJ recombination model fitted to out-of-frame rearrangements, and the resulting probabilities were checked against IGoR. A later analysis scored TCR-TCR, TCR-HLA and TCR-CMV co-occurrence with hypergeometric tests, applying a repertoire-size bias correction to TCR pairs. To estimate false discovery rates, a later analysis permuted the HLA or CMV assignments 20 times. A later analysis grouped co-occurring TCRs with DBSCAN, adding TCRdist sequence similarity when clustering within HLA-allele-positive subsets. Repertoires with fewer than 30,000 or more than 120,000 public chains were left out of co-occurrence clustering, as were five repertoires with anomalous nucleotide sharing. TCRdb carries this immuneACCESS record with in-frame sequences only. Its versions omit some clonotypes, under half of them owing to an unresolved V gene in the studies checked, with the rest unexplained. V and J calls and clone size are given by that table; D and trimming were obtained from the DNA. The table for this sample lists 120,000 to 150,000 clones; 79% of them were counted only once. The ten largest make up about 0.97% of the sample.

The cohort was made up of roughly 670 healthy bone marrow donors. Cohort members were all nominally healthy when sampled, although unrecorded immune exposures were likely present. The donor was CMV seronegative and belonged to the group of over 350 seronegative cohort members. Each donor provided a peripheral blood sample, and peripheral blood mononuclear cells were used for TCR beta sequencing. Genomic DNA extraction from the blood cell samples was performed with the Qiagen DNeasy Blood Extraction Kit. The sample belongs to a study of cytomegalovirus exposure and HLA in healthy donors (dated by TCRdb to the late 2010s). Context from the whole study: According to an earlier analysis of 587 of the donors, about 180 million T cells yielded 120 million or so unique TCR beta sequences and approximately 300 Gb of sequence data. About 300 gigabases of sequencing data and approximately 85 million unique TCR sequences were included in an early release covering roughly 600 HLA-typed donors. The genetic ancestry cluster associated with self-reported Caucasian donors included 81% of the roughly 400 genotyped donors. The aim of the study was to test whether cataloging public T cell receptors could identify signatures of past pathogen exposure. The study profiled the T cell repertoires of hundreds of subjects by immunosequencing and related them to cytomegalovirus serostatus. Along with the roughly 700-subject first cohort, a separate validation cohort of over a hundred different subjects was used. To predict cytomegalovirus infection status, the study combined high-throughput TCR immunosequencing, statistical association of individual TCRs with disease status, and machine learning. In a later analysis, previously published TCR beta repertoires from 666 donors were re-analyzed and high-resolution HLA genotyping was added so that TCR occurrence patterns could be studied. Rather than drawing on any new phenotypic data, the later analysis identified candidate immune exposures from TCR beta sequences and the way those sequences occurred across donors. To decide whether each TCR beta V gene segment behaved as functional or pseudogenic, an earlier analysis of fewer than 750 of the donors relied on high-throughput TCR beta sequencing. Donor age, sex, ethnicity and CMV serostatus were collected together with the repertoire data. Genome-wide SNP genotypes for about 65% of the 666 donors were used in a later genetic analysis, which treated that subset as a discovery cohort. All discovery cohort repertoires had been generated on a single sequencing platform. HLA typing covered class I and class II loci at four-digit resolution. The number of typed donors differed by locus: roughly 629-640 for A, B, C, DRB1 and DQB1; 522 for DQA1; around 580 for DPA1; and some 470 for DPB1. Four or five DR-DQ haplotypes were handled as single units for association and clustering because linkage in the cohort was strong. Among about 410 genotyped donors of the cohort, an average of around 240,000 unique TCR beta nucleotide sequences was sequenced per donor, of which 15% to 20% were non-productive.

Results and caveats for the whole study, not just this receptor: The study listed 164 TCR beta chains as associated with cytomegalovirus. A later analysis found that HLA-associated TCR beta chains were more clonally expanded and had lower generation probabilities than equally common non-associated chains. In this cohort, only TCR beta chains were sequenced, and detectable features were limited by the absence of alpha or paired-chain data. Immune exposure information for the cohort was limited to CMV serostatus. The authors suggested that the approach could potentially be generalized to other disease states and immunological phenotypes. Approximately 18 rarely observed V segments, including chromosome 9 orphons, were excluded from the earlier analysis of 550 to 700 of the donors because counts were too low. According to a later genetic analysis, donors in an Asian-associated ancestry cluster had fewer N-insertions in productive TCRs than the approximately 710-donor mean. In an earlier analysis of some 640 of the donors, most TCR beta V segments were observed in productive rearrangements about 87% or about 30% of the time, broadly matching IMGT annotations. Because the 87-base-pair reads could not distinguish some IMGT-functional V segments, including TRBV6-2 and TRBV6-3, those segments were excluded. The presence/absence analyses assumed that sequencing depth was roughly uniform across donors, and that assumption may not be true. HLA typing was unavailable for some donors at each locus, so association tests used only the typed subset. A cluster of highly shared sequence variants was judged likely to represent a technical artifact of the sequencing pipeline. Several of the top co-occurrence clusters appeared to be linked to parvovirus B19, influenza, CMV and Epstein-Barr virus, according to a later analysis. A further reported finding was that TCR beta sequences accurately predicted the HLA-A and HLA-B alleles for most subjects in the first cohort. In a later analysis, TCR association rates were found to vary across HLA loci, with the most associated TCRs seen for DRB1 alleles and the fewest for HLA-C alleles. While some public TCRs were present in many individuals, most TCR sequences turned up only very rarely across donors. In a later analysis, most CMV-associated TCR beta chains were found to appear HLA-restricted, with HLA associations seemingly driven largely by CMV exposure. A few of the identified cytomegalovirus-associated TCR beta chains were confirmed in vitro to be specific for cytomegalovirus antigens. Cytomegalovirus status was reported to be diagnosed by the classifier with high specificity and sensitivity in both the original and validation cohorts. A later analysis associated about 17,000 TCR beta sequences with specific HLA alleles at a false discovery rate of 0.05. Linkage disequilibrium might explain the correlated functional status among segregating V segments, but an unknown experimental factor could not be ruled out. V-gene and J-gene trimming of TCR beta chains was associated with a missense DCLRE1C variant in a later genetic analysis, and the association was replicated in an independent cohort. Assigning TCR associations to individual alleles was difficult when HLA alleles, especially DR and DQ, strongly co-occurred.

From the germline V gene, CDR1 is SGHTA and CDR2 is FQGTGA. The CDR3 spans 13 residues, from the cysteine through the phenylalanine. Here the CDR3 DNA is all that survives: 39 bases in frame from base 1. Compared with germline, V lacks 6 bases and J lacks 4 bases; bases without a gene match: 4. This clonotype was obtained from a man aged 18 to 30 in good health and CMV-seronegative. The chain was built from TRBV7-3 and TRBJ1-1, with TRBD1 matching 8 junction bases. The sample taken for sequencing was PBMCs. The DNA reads TGTGCCAGCAGTCCAACAGGGGGCACTGAAGCTTTCTTT. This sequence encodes CASSPTGGTEAFF.